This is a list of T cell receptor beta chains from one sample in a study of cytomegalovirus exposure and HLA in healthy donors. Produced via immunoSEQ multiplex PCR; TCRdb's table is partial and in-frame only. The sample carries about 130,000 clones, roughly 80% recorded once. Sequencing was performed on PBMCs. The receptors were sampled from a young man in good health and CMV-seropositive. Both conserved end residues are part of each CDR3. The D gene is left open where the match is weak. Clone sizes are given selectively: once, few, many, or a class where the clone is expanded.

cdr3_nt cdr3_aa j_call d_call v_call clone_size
TGTGCCAGCAGTTCCGGACTGGTTGGGCTCTACGAGCAGTACTTC CASSSGLVGLYEQYF TRBJ2-7 NA TRBV7-9 few
TGTGCCAGCAGTCACCTTTACGACATTGGCTATGGCTACACCTTC CASSHLYDIGYGYTF TRBJ1-2 NA TRBV6-1 NA
TGTGCCAGCAGCTCCCGTTCTAGCGGGGTCACCGGGGAGCTGTTTTTT CASSSRSSGVTGELFF TRBJ2-2 TRBD2 TRBV9 NA
TGTGCCTGGAGTCTAGGGGGCCCCGGGGAGCTGTTTTTT CAWSLGGPGELFF TRBJ2-2 TRBD1 TRBV30 NA
TGTGCCACCAGTCGGGACAGGACTCAAGAGACCCAGTACTTC CATSRDRTQETQYF TRBJ2-5 TRBD1 TRBV15 NA
TGTGCCTGGAGTGTGGCAGGGACTAGTGGCTACACCTTC CAWSVAGTSGYTF TRBJ1-2 NA TRBV30 few
TGCGCCAGCACGGGACTAATCAGTGATGAGCAGTTCTTC CASTGLISDEQFF TRBJ2-1 TRBD2 TRBV10-2 NA
TGTGCCAGCAGTTCCTACGGGGGGTGGGTAACTAACGAGCAGTACTTC CASSSYGGWVTNEQYF TRBJ2-7 TRBD2 TRBV27 NA
TGTGCCAGCAGCGGGAGAGAAAGCCTGAACACTGAAGCTTTCTTT CASSGRESLNTEAFF TRBJ1-1 NA TRBV9 NA
TGTGCCAGCAGCCAAACGGGGGGCACAGATACGCAGTATTTT CASSQTGGTDTQYF TRBJ2-3 NA TRBV7-3 few
TGTGCCAGCAGCTTAGATCCCCAGGGGTTAACTAACTATGGCTACACCTTC CASSLDPQGLTNYGYTF TRBJ1-2 NA TRBV11-2 NA
TGTGCCATCAGTGGAGGACAGCCCTATGGCTACACCTTC CAISGGQPYGYTF TRBJ1-2 NA TRBV10-3 NA
TGTGCCAGCAGTTTGGGGCCCCGGGTGGTTGCGAACACCGGGGAGCTGTTTTTT CASSLGPRVVANTGELFF TRBJ2-2 NA TRBV28 NA
TGCGCCAGCAGCCAATTTGTGGGGGTAGCGGGGCGCACAGATACGCAGTATTTT CASSQFVGVAGRTDTQYF TRBJ2-3 TRBD2 TRBV4-1 NA
TGTGCCAGCAGCCCCGGGACTAGCGGGAAGAATGAGCAGTTCTTC CASSPGTSGKNEQFF TRBJ2-1 TRBD2 TRBV7-3 once
TGTGCCAGCAGCTCTAAAACCGGGACAGAAGCTTTCTTT CASSSKTGTEAFF TRBJ1-1 NA TRBV7-3 NA
TGTGCCAGCAGGCCCGATGGGGCGGGGGGAAGCACAGATACGCAGTATTTT CASRPDGAGGSTDTQYF TRBJ2-3 TRBD2 TRBV2 NA
TGTGCCTGGAGCGACTGGCGACTTAACTATGGCTACACCTTC CAWSDWRLNYGYTF TRBJ1-2 NA TRBV30 NA
TGTGCCAGCAGTCCGTACACGATAAACTATGGCTACACCTTC CASSPYTINYGYTF TRBJ1-2 NA TRBV2 few
TGTGCCAGCAGTGTGGGGGCAGGTCGGTGGGAGCTGTTTTTT CASSVGAGRWELFF TRBJ2-2 NA TRBV28 NA
TGTGCCAGCAGCTTAGGGCCGGACAGGCCCTTTTGGGCTTTCTTT CASSLGPDRPFWAFF TRBJ1-1 TRBD1 TRBV11-2 few
TGTGCCAGCAGCCCTAGCTCCTACGAGCAGTACTTC CASSPSSYEQYF TRBJ2-7 NA TRBV7-2 NA
TGTGCCAGCAGTTACGGGACAGGGCGCACCGAGCAGTACTTC CASSYGTGRTEQYF TRBJ2-7 TRBD1 TRBV6-5 NA
TGTGCCAGCAGCTTAGTACACGGGACTGAAGCTTTCTTT CASSLVHGTEAFF TRBJ1-1 NA TRBV7-7 NA
TGTGCCAGCAGCGTGCCCACTAGCGGGGGATCGACAGATACGCAGTATTTT CASSVPTSGGSTDTQYF TRBJ2-3 TRBD2 TRBV9 NA
TGTGCCAGTAGCCGCCAGGGCGGATCCACAGATACGCAGTATTTT CASSRQGGSTDTQYF TRBJ2-3 NA TRBV19 NA
TGTGCCAGCAGTTTGCCCGGGACAGACTACTCTGGAAACACCATATATTTT CASSLPGTDYSGNTIYF TRBJ1-3 TRBD1 TRBV28 NA
TGTGCCAGCAGTTGGGGAGGGGCTAGCAATCAGCCCCAGCATTTT CASSWGGASNQPQHF TRBJ1-5 NA TRBV5-4 NA
TGTGCCAGCAGCGCGGGGGGGTACATGGGTAATTCACCCCTCCACTTT CASSAGGYMGNSPLHF TRBJ1-6 NA TRBV5-4 NA
TGTGCCAGCAGCTTAGCTGAGGTGACCGGGGAGCTGTTTTTT CASSLAEVTGELFF TRBJ2-2 NA TRBV7-2 NA
TGCAGTGTCGGAGGGGACAGGGAGTTCTTC CSVGGDREFF TRBJ2-1 TRBD1 TRBV20-1 NA
TGTGCCAGTAGTATGGCTAGCGGGGTGTCCTACGAGCAGTACTTC CASSMASGVSYEQYF TRBJ2-7 TRBD2 TRBV19 NA
TGTGCCTGGGGACGAGGGAGTTTCAATGAGCAGTTCTTC CAWGRGSFNEQFF TRBJ2-1 NA TRBV30 NA
TGTGCCAGCAGCCAAGATCTTCCGGTGGATGGCTACACCTTC CASSQDLPVDGYTF TRBJ1-2 NA TRBV14 NA
TGTGCCAGCATCCCCACTCCTAGCACAGATACGCAGTATTTT CASIPTPSTDTQYF TRBJ2-3 NA TRBV27 NA
TGTGCCAGCACCCCGAAGGGTGGACAGCTTACAGCTAACTATGGCTACACCTTC CASTPKGGQLTANYGYTF TRBJ1-2 NA TRBV2 few
TGCGCCAGCAGCCCGGGACAGATTCTTACCTATGGCTACACCTTC CASSPGQILTYGYTF TRBJ1-2 TRBD1 TRBV4-1 NA
TGTGCCAGCCGTGAGATAGATCAAGAGACCCAGTACTTC CASREIDQETQYF TRBJ2-5 NA TRBV2 NA